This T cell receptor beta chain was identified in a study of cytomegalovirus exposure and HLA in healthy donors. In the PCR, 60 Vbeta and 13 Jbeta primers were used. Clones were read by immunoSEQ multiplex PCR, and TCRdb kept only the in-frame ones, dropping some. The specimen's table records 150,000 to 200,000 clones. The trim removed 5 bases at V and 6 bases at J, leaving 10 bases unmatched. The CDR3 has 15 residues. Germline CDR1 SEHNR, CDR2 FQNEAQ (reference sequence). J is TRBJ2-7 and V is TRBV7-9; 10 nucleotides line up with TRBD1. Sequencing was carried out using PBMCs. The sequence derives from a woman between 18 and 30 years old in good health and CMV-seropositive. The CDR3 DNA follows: TGTGCCAGCAGCCGCCCGGGACAGGGGAGTCTCGAGCAGTACTTC. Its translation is CASSRPGQGSLEQYF.